The 17 T cell receptor beta chains below all came from one sample that was sequenced in a study of T cells in Graves' hyperthyroidism and ophthalmopathy. Using RNA transcripts as the source, TCR beta CDR3 regions were amplified. Initially, a first-round RT-PCR of the TCR CDR3 employed the HTBI primer set. In TCRdb, the multiplex PCR reads were re-called with MiXCR into one record per CDR3 protein. The top ten hold around 28% of the sample, which has fewer than 450,000 distinct CDR3 sequences, over 11% seen once. Sequencing was carried out using blood. The origin of the receptors is a man aged 45 to 65 with Graves' ophthalmopathy.

The chain couples TRBV7-3 to TRBJ2-1, with D maybe TRBD1 (6 bases). This CDR3 spans 16 amino acids. V was trimmed by 5 bases and J by 4 bases, leaving 18 bases between them. Germline values: CDR1 SGHTA, CDR2 FQGTGA. CDR3 bases: TGTGCCAGCAGCCCGAACAGGGTGGACAATTACAATGAGCAGTTCTTC. Residues: CASSPNRVDNYNEQFF.

The chain combines TRBV11-2 with TRBJ2-1; TRBD2 matches at 9 bases. V trimming: 6 bases; J trimming: 4 bases; junction bases outside the gene matches: 4. The germline V gene encodes CDR1 SGHAT and CDR2 FQNNGV. The CDR3 totals 14 residues. This CDR3 reads CASSYSGRYNEQFF. In nucleotides, the CDR3 is TGTGCCAGCAGTTATAGCGGGAGATACAATGAGCAGTTCTTC. Full variable domain (missing parts from reference TRBV11-2 and TRBJ2-1): EAGVAQSPRYKIIEKRQSVAFWCNPISGHATLYWYQQILGQGPKLLIQFQNNGVVDDSQLPKDRFSAERLKGVDSTLKIQPAKLEDSAVYLCASSYSGRYNEQFFGPGTRLTVL.

This clonotype was counted between two and nine times. This chain uses TRBV7-9 with TRBJ2-3; D not resolved. V lost 2 bases and J 6 bases, leaving 18 bases between the germline ends. CDR1 is SEHNR, CDR2 FQNEAQ, per germline (reference sequence). The CDR3 is 16 residues long. CDR3 DNA sequence: TGTGCCAGCAGCTTATGGCTATCCGGTCGTCCGGATACGCAGTATTTT. Translating gives CASSLWLSGRPDTQYF.

This clonotype was picked up a small number of times. Being one base from a much bigger clone, this may be a read error. The V call is TRBV3-1, the J call TRBJ1-6; possibly TRBD1 for D (5 bases). Germline V gene lookup returns CDR1 LGHDT and CDR2 YNNKEL (reference sequence). This CDR3 has 17 residues. This CDR3 reads CVSSQERGGGVNSPLHF. The CDR3 coding sequence is TGTGTCAGCAGCCAAGAACGTGGCGGGGGGGTGAATTCACCCCTCCACTTT. The full variable domain, in which reference TRBV3-1 and TRBJ1-6 provide the parts outside the CDR3, is DTAVSQTPKYLVTQMGNDKSIKCEQNLGHDTMYWYKQDSKKFLKIMFSYNNKELIINETVPNRFSPKSPDKAHLNLHINSLELGDSAVYFCVSSQERGGGVNSPLHFGNGTRLTVT.

This clonotype was seen ten or more times. This chain uses TRBV30 with TRBJ1-6; D possibly corresponds to TRBD1 (6 bases). Germline CDR1 and CDR2: GTSNPN and SVGIG (reference sequence). Trimming cost V 6 bases and J 7 bases, with 13 bases left between them. This CDR3 spans 13 amino acids. CDR3 in amino acids: CACRGQNNSPLHF. CDR3 DNA sequence: TGTGCCTGTAGAGGACAGAACAATTCACCCCTCCACTTT.

The chain links TRBV7-6 to TRBJ2-3; 7 nucleotides align to TRBD2. The CDR3 extends over 15 amino acids. Germline CDR1 SGHVS, CDR2 FNYEAQ. The junction had 6 bases not matched to a gene; V was cut back by 5 bases and J by 1 base. This CDR3 is CASSRTSDRTDTQYF. In nucleotides, the CDR3 is TGTGCCAGCAGCCGCACTAGCGACCGCACAGATACGCAGTATTTT.

Note on this clonotype: A read error is possible here, since a much larger clone lies one base away. The rearrangement uses TRBV7-6 and TRBJ2-1; D perhaps matches TRBD2 (6 bases). V lost 0 bases and J 8 bases, leaving 14 bases between the germline ends. Germline CDR1 is SGHVS and CDR2 is FNYEAQ. There are 15 residues in the CDR3. The CDR3 nucleotides read TGTGCCAGCAGCTTAGCACCGGGAGAAGTTGATGAGCAGTTCTTC. It specifies CASSLAPGEVDEQFF.

This clonotype was recorded a few times. The V call is TRBV6-1, the J call TRBJ2-3; a possible D gene is TRBD2 (6 bases). The CDR3 has 14 residues. CDR1 and CDR2 (germline): MNHNS, SASEGT. V gave up 8 bases and J gave up 7 bases, with 19 bases separating them. Here the CDR3 DNA reads TGTGCCAGCCTGACCGGGACTTCCTTCAATACGCAGTATTTT. Its translation is CASLTGTSFNTQYF.

In this sample, this clonotype turned up a few times. The CDR3 coding sequence is TGTGCCACCAGCAGAGGCCTAGCGGGTGGGGGCAAAAACATTCAGTACTTC. Its translation: CATSRGLAGGGKNIQYF. The chain recombines TRBV15 with TRBJ2-4; 8 bases line up with TRBD2. The germline CDR1 and CDR2 sequences are LNHNV and YYDKDF (reference sequence). The CDR3 length is 17 residues. The trim removed 1 base at V and 3 bases at J, leaving 8 bases unmatched.

There are a few counts of this clonotype. The chain uses TRBV20-1 and TRBJ2-1; TRBD1 aligns across 8 bases. Losses at the gene ends were 4 bases for V and 5 bases for J; bases not matched to a gene: 10. The CDR3 is 15 amino acids. Germline-derived CDR1 and CDR2 are DFQATT and SNEGSKA (reference sequence). The CDR3 is CSATRLRGPDNEQFF. The CDR3 DNA sequence: TGCAGTGCTACCCGCCTCAGGGGGCCGGACAATGAGCAGTTCTTC.

The rearrangement uses TRBV19 and TRBJ2-5, with 8 bases fitting TRBD2. The germline gives CDR1 LNHDA, CDR2 SQIVND (reference sequence). The CDR3 has 14 residues. J gave up 7 bases and V 6 bases, and 10 bases lay outside the gene matches. The CDR3 nucleotides are TGTGCCAGTAGACGGGGGGGTCACGAAGGGACCCAGTACTTC. Translation gives CASRRGGHEGTQYF.

This clonotype occurred many times. The chain is built from TRBV5-1 and TRBJ1-1; maybe TRBD1 (5 bases). This CDR3 comprises 15 residues. Germline CDR1 SGHRS, CDR2 YFSETQ. Trimming took off 0 bases at V and 4 bases at J, with 13 bases between the two ends. The CDR3 sequence: CASSLVTKRGTEAFF. Written as DNA, the CDR3 is TGCGCCAGCAGCTTGGTGACAAAGAGGGGCACTGAAGCTTTCTTT.

This clonotype was counted many times. The gene calls are TRBV13 and TRBJ2-1; TRBD2 agrees at 12 bases. V lost 5 bases to trimming and J lost 6 bases; unmatched junction nucleotides: 5. CDR3 length: 15 residues. Germline V CDR1 and CDR2: PRHDT, FYEKMQ (reference sequence). The DNA for the CDR3 is TGTGCCAGCAGCCGACTAGCGGGAGACGTCAATGAGCAGTTCTTC. Residues: CASSRLAGDVNEQFF.

This clonotype appeared once. The CDR3 protein is CASSHLGTDTQYF. The CDR3 DNA is TGTGCCAGCAGCCACCTGGGCACAGATACGCAGTATTTT. The V call is TRBV7-3, the J call TRBJ2-3; no definite D call. V lost 5 bases and J lost 1, with 7 bases in between. The CDR3 loop spans 13 amino acids. The germline V gene encodes CDR1 SGHTA and CDR2 FQGTGA.

The chain is built from TRBV12-3 or TRBV12-4 and TRBJ2-2, with 8 bases lining up with TRBD2. V gave up 2 bases and J gave up 3 bases; unmatched junction bases: 8. The CDR3 length is 17 residues. The CDR3 spells CASSLTRLALDTGELFF. In nucleotides, the CDR3 is TGTGCCAGCAGTTTAACGAGACTAGCGTTAGACACCGGGGAGCTGTTTTTT.

This clonotype was picked up a small number of times. The chain carries TRBV30 and TRBJ2-2; TRBD2 is a possible D gene (7 bases). V gave up 6 bases and J gave up 4 bases, with 18 bases separating them. The germline gives CDR1 GTSNPN, CDR2 SVGIG (reference sequence). The CDR3 consists of 15 residues. The CDR3 sequence: CACPQRRGATGELFF. CDR3 sequence (DNA): TGTGCCTGTCCCCAACGTCGGGGGGCCACCGGGGAGCTGTTTTTT.

This clonotype was seen many times. The chain uses TRBV18 and TRBJ1-3, with 9 positions matching TRBD1. The CDR3 covers 15 residues. The V gene's germline CDR1 is KGHSH and CDR2 LQKENI. With 6 bases clipped from V and 1 base from J, the junction kept 4 bases outside the gene matches. The CDR3 sequence: CASSLGQGSGNTIYF. CDR3 nucleotides: TGTGCCAGCTCGCTGGGACAGGGATCTGGAAACACCATATATTTT.